The 11 T cell receptor beta chains below come from one sample, sequenced in a study of T-cell reconstitution after alpha-beta-depleted transplantation in children. Library preparation (for TCRbeta) was performed with unique molecular identifiers. TCRdb re-called the PCR reads with MiXCR, one entry per CDR3 protein. The sample yields roughly 400,000 distinct CDR3 sequences, around 21% seen once. The source material was PBMCs from the stem cell graft donor, sampled from the stem cell graft. These receptors were taken from a human donor who donated a stem cell graft to a child with acute myeloid leukemia.

This clonotype was seen more than once but under ten times. The gene calls are TRBV5-6 and TRBJ1-1; 8 bases agree with TRBD1. The CDR3 is made up of 13 amino acids. V was clipped by 4 bases and J by 6 bases; unmatched bases: 5. The V gene's germline CDR1 is SGHDT and CDR2 YYEEEE. The CDR3 here is CASSITGGSEAFF. CDR3 DNA sequence: TGTGCCAGCAGCATCACAGGGGGGTCTGAAGCTTTCTTT.

The gene calls are TRBV4-3 and TRBJ2-7, with 7 positions matching TRBD2. V shed 1 base and J 4 bases; nucleotides not matched to a gene: 4. Germline V gives CDR1 LGHNA, CDR2 YSLEER. This CDR3 is 14 amino acids long. CDR3 in DNA: TGCGCCAGCAGCCAAGTGACGGGAGGTTACGAGCAGTACTTC. Translation gives CASSQVTGGYEQYF.

This sequence joins TRBV12-3 or TRBV12-4 and TRBJ2-1, with a tentative D call TRBD2 (5 bases). Trimming cost V 11 bases and J 3 bases, with 11 bases left between them. The CDR3 is 12 residues long. CDR3 bases: TGTGCCGGAGGCCGGGACTACAATGAGCAGTTCTTC. The encoded protein is CAGGRDYNEQFF.

J is TRBJ2-5 and V is TRBV2; D unresolved. The germline V gene encodes CDR1 SNHLY and CDR2 FYNNEI. The CDR3 has 11 amino acids. V lost 4 bases to trimming and J lost 3 bases, with 3 bases between them. CDR3 in DNA: TGTGCCAGCAGTGGGGAAGAGACCCAGTACTTC. As protein: CASSGEETQYF.

This clonotype has at least ten counts. The chain couples TRBV29-1 to TRBJ2-5; perhaps TRBD2 as D (7 bases). Germline V lookup: CDR1 SQVTM, CDR2 ANQGSEA. The germline V and J ends were trimmed by 0 bases and 9 bases, with 17 bases remaining between them. This CDR3 has 14 amino acids. As DNA, the CDR3 is TGCAGCGTTGAAGAAGGGAGGGGACAAGGGTCCCAGTACTTC. Translating gives CSVEEGRGQGSQYF.

The CDR3 nucleotides are TGTGCCATCAGTGAGGACAGGGCTTATTCCTATAATTCACCCCTCCACTTT. It translates to CAISEDRAYSYNSPLHF. The rearrangement joins TRBV10-3 to TRBJ1-6; 7 bases align to TRBD1. The germline CDR1 and CDR2 sequences are ENHRY and SYGVKD. This CDR3 region has 17 residues. The J segment lost 1 base and the V segment lost 2 bases, leaving 5 bases of the junction unmatched.

The chain employs TRBV21-1 and TRBJ2-3; TRBD1 reflects the table's D call only, with no check against the DNA. TRBV21-1 is noted as a pseudogene. This CDR3 spans 17 amino acids. The CDR3 sequence: CASSPPTGQPITDTQYF. CDR3 nucleotides: TGTGCCAGCAGCCCACCAACGGGACAGCCTATAACAGATACGCAGTATTTT.

This clonotype was detected only a few times. The V call is TRBV20-1, the J call TRBJ2-7; 12 bases agree with TRBD2. Per the germline V gene, CDR1 is DFQATT and CDR2 is SNEGSKA (reference sequence). The CDR3 is made up of 15 amino acids. V shed 5 bases and J 4 bases; nucleotides not matched to a gene: 9. In DNA form, the CDR3 reads TGCAGTGCTGCTAGCGGGAGGGGGTTTGGTTACGAGCAGTACTTC. The encoded protein is CSAASGRGFGYEQYF.

The chain couples TRBV10-3 to TRBJ2-1; 9 bases are shared with TRBD1. With V trimmed by 8 bases and J by 7 bases, 12 bases remained unmatched. The CDR3 has 15 amino acids. The germline CDR1 and CDR2 sequences are ENHRY and SYGVKD. CDR3 loop: CAISRAGQGYNEQFF. The CDR3 DNA is TGTGCCATCTCCCGGGCGGGACAGGGATATAATGAGCAGTTCTTC.

This rearrangement joins TRBV6-1 to TRBJ2-7, with 7 bases aligning to TRBD1. Germline V gene data show CDR1 as MNHNS and CDR2 as SASEGT. V shed 7 bases and J 5 bases; nucleotides not matched to a gene: 8. The CDR3 loop spans 13 amino acids. In DNA form, the CDR3 reads TGTGCCAGCAACCCGACAGGGTTCCACGAGCAGTACTTC. Its protein product is CASNPTGFHEQYF.

V usage is TRBV5-4 and J usage is TRBJ2-7; 11 nucleotides match TRBD2. This CDR3 is built from 16 residues. V lost 1 base and J lost 4; bases outside the gene matches: 7. Germline loops: CDR1 SGHNT, CDR2 YYREEE (reference sequence). The CDR3 nucleotides read TGTGCCAGCAGCTTGACTAGCGGGAGACTCGGATACGAGCAGTACTTC. Its protein product is CASSLTSGRLGYEQYF.